This T cell receptor beta chain is from a study of monozygotic twins with inflammatory bowel disease. General study points: Reduced clonotype sharing with other individuals was observed in IBD patients relative to healthy twins, especially with disease activity.

Remarks on this clonotype: What it recognizes is unknown.

Donors each gave approximately 2.4 ml of blood. The CDR3 extends over 18 amino acids. During cDNA synthesis, UMIs that each contained a 6-nucleotide sample barcode were added by means of template switching. After re-calling the 5' RACE reads, TCRdb lists one entry per CDR3 protein, DNA absent. The sample totals some 190,000 distinct CDR3 sequences; its top ten clones hold roughly 7.5%. The sequencing input was blood. V gene TRBV5-3 combines with J gene TRBJ2-1; TCRdb designates TRBD2, a call that cannot be tested without DNA. TRBV5-3 is assigned to the ORF class and has an uncertain function. The receptor's source is a human donor with ulcerative colitis or Crohn's disease, or a healthy co-twin of an affected twin (not recorded which). Here the CDR3 reads CARSSSGCKPISYNEQFF.